This is a list of T cell receptor beta chains from one sample in a study of T-cell reconstitution after alpha-beta-depleted transplantation in children. A single record per CDR3 protein comes from TCRdb applying MiXCR to the PCR reads. The repertoire holds 280,000 or so distinct CDR3 sequences, with around a tenth as singletons. This specimen was peripheral blood, taken 180 days after TCRalphabeta/CD19-depleted stem cell transplant. The receptor source for this set is a male patient between 2 and 15 years old who had a stem cell transplant for chronic granulomatous disease, so the T cells may come from the graft donor. Each CDR3 is given with its conserved first and last residue. Fields, in order: clone size, D gene, V gene, CDR3 length, J gene, CDR3 DNA, CDR3 protein. D genes are given only for firm matches. For some rows the clone size is stated as once, few or many, or as a class when expanded; others skip it.

clone_size: many; d_call: -; v_call: TRBV28; cdr3_length: 13; j_call: TRBJ1-5; cdr3_nt: TGTGCCAGCGGATGGCCGGTTGGTCAGCCCCAGCATTTT; cdr3_aa: CASGWPVGQPQHF
clone_size: many; d_call: -; v_call: TRBV9; cdr3_length: 12; j_call: TRBJ1-1; cdr3_nt: TGTGCCAGCAGCGTAGTTGGAGGGGAAGCTTTCTTT; cdr3_aa: CASSVVGGEAFF
clone_size: few; d_call: -; v_call: TRBV14; cdr3_length: 14; j_call: TRBJ1-4; cdr3_nt: TGTGCCAGCAGCCGGGGACGGCTTAATGAAAAACTGTTTTTT; cdr3_aa: CASSRGRLNEKLFF
clone_size: many; d_call: TRBD2; v_call: TRBV29-1; cdr3_length: 13; j_call: TRBJ2-1; cdr3_nt: TGCAGCGTTGAGTGGGGGGGCTACAATGAGCAGTTCTTC; cdr3_aa: CSVEWGGYNEQFF
clone_size: many; d_call: -; v_call: TRBV12-3/TRBV12-4; cdr3_length: 12; j_call: TRBJ1-2; cdr3_nt: TGTGCCAGCAGCCCCCACAACTATGGCTACACCTTC; cdr3_aa: CASSPHNYGYTF
clone_size: many; d_call: -; v_call: TRBV5-1; cdr3_length: 13; j_call: TRBJ2-1; cdr3_nt: TGCGCCAGCAGCCGCCTGTGGGCGGATGAGCAGTTCTTC; cdr3_aa: CASSRLWADEQFF
clone_size: many; d_call: -; v_call: TRBV20-1; cdr3_length: 13; j_call: TRBJ2-3; cdr3_nt: TGCAGTGTCCGTTTACGGGGCACAGATACGCAGTATTTT; cdr3_aa: CSVRLRGTDTQYF
clone_size: many; d_call: -; v_call: TRBV19; cdr3_length: 16; j_call: TRBJ2-4; cdr3_nt: TGTGCCAGTAGTTCCGGACGGGCGCCAGCCAAAAACATTCAGTACTTC; cdr3_aa: CASSSGRAPAKNIQYF
clone_size: many; d_call: -; v_call: TRBV20-1; cdr3_length: 11; j_call: TRBJ1-1; cdr3_nt: TGCAGTGCTAGTATGGACACTGAAGCTTTCTTT; cdr3_aa: CSASMDTEAFF
clone_size: many; d_call: -; v_call: TRBV10-3; cdr3_length: 16; j_call: TRBJ2-3; cdr3_nt: TGTGCCATCAGTGGGGAGTCGGGAGTCGCAACAGATACGCAGTATTTT; cdr3_aa: CAISGESGVATDTQYF
clone_size: many; d_call: -; v_call: TRBV6-1; cdr3_length: 11; j_call: TRBJ1-2; cdr3_nt: TGTGCCAGCATCCTAGGCTATGGCTACACCTTC; cdr3_aa: CASILGYGYTF
clone_size: few; d_call: TRBD2; v_call: TRBV6-1; cdr3_length: 14; j_call: TRBJ2-7; cdr3_nt: TGTGCCAGCAGATCGCTAGCGGGAGGTAACGAGCAGTACTTC; cdr3_aa: CASRSLAGGNEQYF
clone_size: many; d_call: -; v_call: TRBV5-1; cdr3_length: 14; j_call: TRBJ2-7; cdr3_nt: TGCGCCAGCAGCTCACACCAGGGGAGGCACGAGCAGTACTTC; cdr3_aa: CASSSHQGRHEQYF
clone_size: many; d_call: TRBD2; v_call: TRBV6-5; cdr3_length: 15; j_call: TRBJ2-7; cdr3_nt: TGTGCCAGCAGTTACGGCGGTAGCGGGAGAACCGAGCAGTACTTC; cdr3_aa: CASSYGGSGRTEQYF
clone_size: many; d_call: TRBD1; v_call: TRBV6-1; cdr3_length: 15; j_call: TRBJ1-5; cdr3_nt: TGTGCCAGCAGTGAAGCTACAGGGGGAGGGCAGCCCCAGCATTTT; cdr3_aa: CASSEATGGGQPQHF
clone_size: -; d_call: -; v_call: TRBV19; cdr3_length: 13; j_call: TRBJ1-1; cdr3_nt: TGTGCCACAAATACAGGGTGGAACACTGAAGCTTTCTTT; cdr3_aa: CATNTGWNTEAFF
clone_size: many; d_call: TRBD2; v_call: TRBV7-9; cdr3_length: 16; j_call: TRBJ2-5; cdr3_nt: TGTGCCAGCAGCCCCCGACTAGGGAGGGGAAAAGAGACCCAGTACTTC; cdr3_aa: CASSPRLGRGKETQYF
clone_size: many; d_call: -; v_call: TRBV7-2; cdr3_length: 15; j_call: TRBJ2-5; cdr3_nt: TGTGCCAGCAGCTTAGACGCGACCCCCCAAGAGACCCAGTACTTC; cdr3_aa: CASSLDATPQETQYF
clone_size: many; d_call: -; v_call: TRBV27; cdr3_length: 13; j_call: TRBJ2-1; cdr3_nt: TGTGCCACCTTCCCCCCGTTTGGAAATGAGCAGTTCTTC; cdr3_aa: CATFPPFGNEQFF
clone_size: many; d_call: TRBD1; v_call: TRBV7-2; cdr3_length: 16; j_call: TRBJ2-7; cdr3_nt: TGTGCCAGCAGCTTACCACAGGGGCTTGGCTCCTACGAGCAGTACTTC; cdr3_aa: CASSLPQGLGSYEQYF
clone_size: few; d_call: TRBD1; v_call: TRBV14; cdr3_length: 14; j_call: TRBJ1-4; cdr3_nt: TGTGCCAGCAGGGGGACAGGCCGGAATGAAAAACTGTTTTTT; cdr3_aa: CASRGTGRNEKLFF
clone_size: many; d_call: TRBD1; v_call: TRBV28; cdr3_length: 14; j_call: TRBJ2-5; cdr3_nt: TGTGCCAGCAGTCTTCGGACAGGATGGGAGACCCAGTACTTC; cdr3_aa: CASSLRTGWETQYF
clone_size: -; d_call: TRBD2; v_call: TRBV19; cdr3_length: 17; j_call: TRBJ2-1; cdr3_nt: TGTGCCAGTAGTAGCATGGGGGCGGGAGGGCCTCACAATGAGCAGTTCTTC; cdr3_aa: CASSSMGAGGPHNEQFF
clone_size: many; d_call: -; v_call: TRBV19; cdr3_length: 15; j_call: TRBJ2-6; cdr3_nt: TGTGCCAGTAGTATGCAGGACTCTGGGGCCAACGTCCTGACTTTC; cdr3_aa: CASSMQDSGANVLTF
clone_size: -; d_call: TRBD2; v_call: TRBV6-2/TRBV6-3; cdr3_length: 14; j_call: TRBJ2-7; cdr3_nt: TGTGCCAGCGCCGGTATCGGGAGGGGATACGAGCAGTACTTC; cdr3_aa: CASAGIGRGYEQYF
clone_size: many; d_call: -; v_call: TRBV18; cdr3_length: 15; j_call: TRBJ2-1; cdr3_nt: TGTGCCAGCTCACCATTCCGAAGCTCCTACAATGAGCAGTTCTTC; cdr3_aa: CASSPFRSSYNEQFF
clone_size: many; d_call: -; v_call: TRBV20-1; cdr3_length: 12; j_call: TRBJ2-1; cdr3_nt: TGCAGTGCGAACCAGGAGGGAAATGAGCAGTTCTTC; cdr3_aa: CSANQEGNEQFF
clone_size: many; d_call: TRBD2; v_call: TRBV5-1; cdr3_length: 14; j_call: TRBJ2-3; cdr3_nt: TGCGCCAGCGCTAGCGGGAGGGCCACAGATACGCAGTATTTT; cdr3_aa: CASASGRATDTQYF
clone_size: many; d_call: -; v_call: TRBV27; cdr3_length: 15; j_call: TRBJ2-5; cdr3_nt: TGTGCCAGCAGTTTACGTAGGGGGATTCAAGAGACCCAGTACTTC; cdr3_aa: CASSLRRGIQETQYF
clone_size: few; d_call: TRBD2; v_call: TRBV3-1; cdr3_length: 17; j_call: TRBJ2-1; cdr3_nt: TGTGCCAGCAGCCAGTGGGGGGGGAGCTCCCCGGGCGATGAGCAGTTCTTC; cdr3_aa: CASSQWGGSSPGDEQFF
clone_size: few; d_call: -; v_call: TRBV28; cdr3_length: 12; j_call: TRBJ2-2; cdr3_nt: TGTGCCAGCAGTTTTAGCATTGGGGAGCTGTTTTTT; cdr3_aa: CASSFSIGELFF
clone_size: many; d_call: -; v_call: TRBV20-1; cdr3_length: 15; j_call: TRBJ2-7; cdr3_nt: TGCAGTGCTAGAGATGGGGCAGGGAAACACTACGAGCAGTACTTC; cdr3_aa: CSARDGAGKHYEQYF
clone_size: many; d_call: TRBD2; v_call: TRBV9; cdr3_length: 17; j_call: TRBJ2-1; cdr3_nt: TGTGCCAGCAGCGTATCCGCTACTAGCGGGAGTATCGATGAGCAGTTCTTC; cdr3_aa: CASSVSATSGSIDEQFF
clone_size: few; d_call: -; v_call: TRBV5-5; cdr3_length: 14; j_call: TRBJ2-7; cdr3_nt: TGTGCCAGCAGCTTGGTATGGAGTACCTACGAGCAGTACTTC; cdr3_aa: CASSLVWSTYEQYF
clone_size: many; d_call: TRBD1; v_call: TRBV12-3/TRBV12-4; cdr3_length: 16; j_call: TRBJ2-5; cdr3_nt: TGTGCCAGCAGTCTCCATAGGGACAGGGGCCAAGAGACCCAGTACTTC; cdr3_aa: CASSLHRDRGQETQYF
clone_size: many; d_call: -; v_call: TRBV12-3/TRBV12-4; cdr3_length: 14; j_call: TRBJ1-1; cdr3_nt: TGTGCCAGCAGTTTAGGTGGACACCCCACTGAAGCTTTCTTT; cdr3_aa: CASSLGGHPTEAFF
clone_size: many; d_call: -; v_call: TRBV28; cdr3_length: 14; j_call: TRBJ1-6; cdr3_nt: TGTGCCAGCAGTTCGACCTGGGATAATTCACCCCTCCACTTT; cdr3_aa: CASSSTWDNSPLHF
clone_size: many; d_call: -; v_call: TRBV27; cdr3_length: 15; j_call: TRBJ2-7; cdr3_nt: TGTGCCAGCAGTCAGCTTCGAGGGGTCGACTACGAGCAGTACTTC; cdr3_aa: CASSQLRGVDYEQYF
clone_size: many; d_call: -; v_call: TRBV5-1; cdr3_length: 14; j_call: TRBJ2-3; cdr3_nt: TGCGCCAGCAGCGTTGGGGCTGGCACAGATACGCAGTATTTT; cdr3_aa: CASSVGAGTDTQYF
clone_size: many; d_call: TRBD2; v_call: TRBV20-1; cdr3_length: 15; j_call: TRBJ2-1; cdr3_nt: TGCAGTGCTAGAGAGGGAAGCGGGAGTCGTAATGAGCAGTTCTTC; cdr3_aa: CSAREGSGSRNEQFF
clone_size: many; d_call: TRBD1; v_call: TRBV4-3; cdr3_length: 14; j_call: TRBJ1-2; cdr3_nt: TGCGCCAGCAGACCGACAGGGAGTTTTGCGGGCTACACCTTC; cdr3_aa: CASRPTGSFAGYTF
clone_size: many; d_call: -; v_call: TRBV28; cdr3_length: 12; j_call: TRBJ2-1; cdr3_nt: TGTGCCAGCACCCTGAGGGACAATGAGCAGTTCTTC; cdr3_aa: CASTLRDNEQFF
clone_size: -; d_call: -; v_call: TRBV5-5; cdr3_length: 12; j_call: TRBJ2-1; cdr3_nt: TGTGCCAGCAGCTTGTACGGAGATGAGCAGTTCTTC; cdr3_aa: CASSLYGDEQFF
clone_size: -; d_call: -; v_call: TRBV7-2; cdr3_length: 16; j_call: TRBJ1-6; cdr3_nt: TGTGCCAGCAGCTTAGCAGTTTCTAGGCCTAATTCACCCCTCCACTTT; cdr3_aa: CASSLAVSRPNSPLHF
clone_size: many; d_call: TRBD2; v_call: TRBV5-1; cdr3_length: 16; j_call: TRBJ2-1; cdr3_nt: TGCGCCAGCAGCCCCCGCACTAGCGGGGCCTTAGATGAGCAGTTCTTC; cdr3_aa: CASSPRTSGALDEQFF
clone_size: many; d_call: -; v_call: TRBV20-1; cdr3_length: 11; j_call: TRBJ1-1; cdr3_nt: TGCAGTGCTTACAGGAACACTGAAGCTTTCTTT; cdr3_aa: CSAYRNTEAFF
clone_size: -; d_call: -; v_call: TRBV7-2; cdr3_length: 14; j_call: TRBJ1-2; cdr3_nt: TGTGCCAGCAGCTCGCCGGGACGGCCCTGTGGCTACACCTTC; cdr3_aa: CASSSPGRPCGYTF
clone_size: many; d_call: -; v_call: TRBV28; cdr3_length: 14; j_call: TRBJ1-2; cdr3_nt: TGTGCCAGCAGACGGGGGCGATACAGGGATGGCTACACCTTC; cdr3_aa: CASRRGRYRDGYTF
clone_size: many; d_call: -; v_call: TRBV7-2; cdr3_length: 14; j_call: TRBJ1-1; cdr3_nt: TGTGCCAGCAGCGTACAGCGTCCGGGCACTGAAGCTTTCTTT; cdr3_aa: CASSVQRPGTEAFF
clone_size: many; d_call: -; v_call: TRBV10-3; cdr3_length: 13; j_call: TRBJ1-3; cdr3_nt: TGTGCCACCCGGGGGGTCTCTGGAAACACCATATATTTT; cdr3_aa: CATRGVSGNTIYF
clone_size: many; d_call: -; v_call: TRBV6-2/TRBV6-3; cdr3_length: 12; j_call: TRBJ2-1; cdr3_nt: TGTGCCAGCAGTCGACGGATGAGCAGCACGGTCTTC; cdr3_aa: CASSRRMSSTVF
clone_size: many; d_call: TRBD1; v_call: TRBV4-2; cdr3_length: 14; j_call: TRBJ2-7; cdr3_nt: TGTGCCAGCAGCCAGCCGGGACAGGGGGCGAGTCAGTACTTC; cdr3_aa: CASSQPGQGASQYF
clone_size: many; d_call: TRBD1; v_call: TRBV6-5; cdr3_length: 15; j_call: TRBJ2-7; cdr3_nt: TGTGCCAGCAGTTTCCCGGGACAGGGGCCTGCCGAGCAGTACTTC; cdr3_aa: CASSFPGQGPAEQYF
clone_size: many; d_call: -; v_call: TRBV5-1; cdr3_length: 14; j_call: TRBJ1-1; cdr3_nt: TGCGCCAGCAGCCTTCACCAGGGTAACACTGAAGCTTTCTTT; cdr3_aa: CASSLHQGNTEAFF